Listed below are T cell receptor beta chains from one sample, sequenced in a study of blood T cell repertoires in COVID-19. Generated by immunoSEQ multiplex PCR, the TCRdb table keeps only in-frame clones and is missing some. The repertoire includes over 95,000 clones, 65% to 85% of them detected once, and less than 2% sits in the top ten. What was sequenced was peripheral blood. All receptors derive from a man between 50 and 59 years old with acute or convalescent COVID-19. Both conserved end residues are part of each CDR3. A D gene is named only where the DNA matches it firmly. Clone size, where shown, is once, few, many, or a class for clones that have expanded.

TRBV4-1,-,TRBJ1-5,-,TGCGCCAGCAGCCAAGAGGGGACACCAAATCAGCCCCAGCATTTT,CASSQEGTPNQPQHF
TRBV11-1,once,TRBJ2-3,-,TGTGCCAGCAGCTTAGGGCAGGTGGGCACAGATACGCAGTATTTT,CASSLGQVGTDTQYF
TRBV10-3,-,TRBJ1-5,TRBD1,TGTGCCACCCGACAGGGAATCGGTCAGCCCCAGCATTTT,CATRQGIGQPQHF
TRBV5-1,-,TRBJ2-2,TRBD1,TGCGCCAGCAGCTCCCGGACAGGGAAGTTGCACGGGGAGCTGTTTTTT,CASSSRTGKLHGELFF
TRBV21-1,once,TRBJ2-5,-,TGTGCCAGCAGCAAAGCTACGGGACAGGGAAGAGAGACCCAGTACTTC,CASSKATGQGRETQYF
TRBV2,-,TRBJ1-6,-,TGTGCCAGCAACGGCAGGGCGTCCAGGGTAGGGGATTCACCCCTCCACTTT,CASNGRASRVGDSPLHF
TRBV5-6,-,TRBJ2-7,-,TGTGCCAGCAGTCGGCAGGCGGGTAACGAGCAGTACTTC,CASSRQAGNEQYF
TRBV30,-,TRBJ1-2,TRBD1,TGTGCCTGGACCCCCGGACAGGGTAGCTATGGCTACACCTTC,CAWTPGQGSYGYTF
TRBV11-2,-,TRBJ1-4,-,TGTGCCAGCTCTAGCCTCAGGGGTAGAACTAATGAAAAACTGTTTTTT,CASSSLRGRTNEKLFF
TRBV28,once,TRBJ1-1,TRBD1,TGTGCCAGCGGCTACAGGGGGCTCGGGGGTTGGGCTTTCTTT,CASGYRGLGGWAFF
TRBV2,-,TRBJ2-5,TRBD2,TGTGCCAGCAGTGCGTTTGGTCTAGCGGGGGACCAAGAGACCCAGTACTTC,CASSAFGLAGDQETQYF
TRBV5-6,few,TRBJ2-2,TRBD1,TGTGCCAGCAGCTTGGTTGGGGACAGGGGTGCCGGGGAGCTGTTTTTT,CASSLVGDRGAGELFF
TRBV4-1,-,TRBJ1-2,-,TGCGCCAGCAGCCAAGACCCCGACAGGTTATACAATGGCTACACCTTC,CASSQDPDRLYNGYTF
TRBV9,-,TRBJ2-1,TRBD1,TGTGCCAGCAACCCGACAGGGGGAGGCTACAATGAGCAGTTCTTC,CASNPTGGGYNEQFF
TRBV2,few,TRBJ1-6,TRBD1,TGTGCCAGCAGCGTGGACAGGGGACGGTCACCCCTCCACTTT,CASSVDRGRSPLHF
TRBV4-1,-,TRBJ2-1,-,TGCGCCAGCAGCCAGGTAGCGGGACAGGGATACAATGAGCAGTTCTTC,CASSQVAGQGYNEQFF
TRBV6-5,-,TRBJ2-3,TRBD2,TGTGCCAGCAGTTACCCCGGGACTAGCGGGGTGGATACGCAGTATTTT,CASSYPGTSGVDTQYF
TRBV9,-,TRBJ1-3,TRBD1,TGTGCCAGCAGCCCTACGGGACAGGTATCTGGGAACACCATATATTTT,CASSPTGQVSGNTIYF
TRBV7-3,-,TRBJ1-1,-,TGTGCCAGCAGCCTAGGGGGTCCGAACACTGAAGCTTTCTTT,CASSLGGPNTEAFF
TRBV5-1,-,TRBJ1-6,-,TGCGCCAGCAGCTTGGGGTCTTCGGGTCATAATTCACCCCTCCACTTT,CASSLGSSGHNSPLHF
TRBV3-1/TRBV3-2,-,TRBJ1-4,-,TGTGCCAGCAGCCGGGTCCGGGTCTTGGGTGAAAAACTGTTTTTT,CASSRVRVLGEKLFF
TRBV6-1,-,TRBJ1-2,-,TGTGCCAGCAGTGAAAGTAAGGGGATGAACACCTTC,CASSESKGMNTF
TRBV4-2,-,TRBJ1-2,-,TGTGCCAGCAGCCAAGACGGATTAGACACGGATTTC,CASSQDGLDTDF
TRBV30,-,TRBJ1-5,TRBD1,TGTGCCTGGAGTGTTGTCGTTGCGGGGACAGGGGGCTTCTATAGCAATCAGCCCCAGCATTTT,CAWSVVVAGTGGFYSNQPQHF
TRBV10-3,-,TRBJ1-2,-,TGTGCCATCAGTGATGATCAGGGGAACTATGGCTACACCTTC,CAISDDQGNYGYTF
TRBV5-1,-,TRBJ2-1,-,TGCGCCAGCAGGGGACAAGTAAGCTACAATGAGCAGTTCTTC,CASRGQVSYNEQFF
TRBV28,once,TRBJ2-2,TRBD2,TGTGCCAGCACCCTGGGGCTAGCGGGGGGTACCGGGGAGCTGTTTTTT,CASTLGLAGGTGELFF
TRBV5-1,-,TRBJ1-3,-,TGCGCCAGCAGCTTGGCGGCTGGAAACACCATATATTTT,CASSLAAGNTIYF
TRBV6-1,-,TRBJ1-2,TRBD1,TGTGCCAGCAGTGAAGGATGGGCAGGGGGCAACTATGGCTACACCTTC,CASSEGWAGGNYGYTF
TRBV11-2,-,TRBJ2-5,-,TGTGCCAGCAGCTCCAGGGAGACCCAGTACTTC,CASSSRETQYF
TRBV15,-,TRBJ1-1,-,TGTGCCACCAGCAGAGACCCGGGCACTGAAGCTTTCTTT,CATSRDPGTEAFF
TRBV15,once,TRBJ1-1,TRBD1,TGTGCCACCAGCAGAGATACAGGGGGAGGTACTGAAGCTTTCTTT,CATSRDTGGGTEAFF
TRBV5-1,-,TRBJ1-6,TRBD1,TGCGCCAGCAGCTTACTCCCGGGACAGGGGACTTCACCCCTCCACTTT,CASSLLPGQGTSPLHF
TRBV10-3,-,TRBJ2-7,TRBD1,TGTGCCATCAGTGGAGGGACAGGGGTCGGCGAGCAGTACTTC,CAISGGTGVGEQYF
TRBV28,-,TRBJ1-2,-,TGTGCCAGCAGTTGGTACAGGGCTGGCTACACCTTC,CASSWYRAGYTF
TRBV11-2,few,TRBJ1-6,-,TGTGCCAGCAGCCGCGACTATAATTCACCCCTCCACTTT,CASSRDYNSPLHF
TRBV3-1/TRBV3-2,few,TRBJ2-7,-,TGTGCCAGCAGCCAAGTCCCCGGGAGCTCCTACGAGCAGTACTTC,CASSQVPGSSYEQYF
TRBV6-1,-,TRBJ2-7,TRBD1,TGTGCCAGCAGTGAATGGACAGGGGGCGTTTACGAGCAGTACTTC,CASSEWTGGVYEQYF
TRBV3-1/TRBV3-2,once,TRBJ2-2,TRBD2,TGTGCCAGCAGGGCAACTAGCGGGGAGGTCACCGGGGAGCTGTTTTTT,CASRATSGEVTGELFF
TRBV7-3,-,TRBJ1-3,TRBD1,TGTGCCAGCAGCTTAAATCGGGGACAGGGAGAAAACACCATATATTTT,CASSLNRGQGENTIYF
TRBV4-2,-,TRBJ2-1,TRBD2,TGTGCCAGCAGCCAAGATAGCGGGGGGGCCAATGAGCAGTTCTTC,CASSQDSGGANEQFF
TRBV5-4,-,TRBJ2-5,TRBD2,TGTGCCAGCAGCTTGGACCTAGCGGGCCAAGAGACCCAGTACTTC,CASSLDLAGQETQYF
TRBV4-1,once,TRBJ1-2,-,TGCGCCAGCAGAAGGAGTCCGGGAGGCGGCTATGGCTACACCTTC,CASRRSPGGGYGYTF
TRBV19,few,TRBJ1-4,TRBD1,TGTGCCAGTAGTAAACAGGGGGCTGCTAATGAAAAACTGTTTTTT,CASSKQGAANEKLFF
TRBV6-5,few,TRBJ2-5,TRBD1,TGTGCCAGCACCACACCAGGGGGCCGGGAGACCCAGTACTTC,CASTTPGGRETQYF